A single sample gave rise to the 10 T cell receptor beta chains below, sequenced in a study of spatial heterogeneity in lung cancer. Study-wide results and caveats: The study found that expanded intratumoral alpha and beta TCR counts tracked tumor mutation counts.

What these receptors recognize is not known. Time point in this sample: sample taken at primary tumor resection. TCRdb re-analysed the 5' RACE reads in MiXCR, keeping a single row per CDR3 protein. Among about 4,000 distinct CDR3 sequences, around 9.4% were seen once, and the ten largest hold roughly 30%. This specimen was lung tumor tissue, taken at surgery. The receptors here all came from a male donor with early-stage non-small cell lung cancer.

This clonotype ranks as medium-sized. This beta chain is a stray sequence in a library constructed for alpha chains; its clone size is not meaningful. The genes are TRBV28 and TRBJ1-2; D gene uncertain. Germline assignment: CDR1 MDHEN and CDR2 SYDVKM. The ends were cut back, 5 bases at V and 2 bases at J, with 9 bases in the middle. There are 13 residues in the CDR3. For the CDR3, the DNA is TGTGCCAGCAGTCCAGGTTCGAACTATGGCTACACCTTC. Amino acids: CASSPGSNYGYTF.

This clonotype was picked up a small number of times. Since it is a stray read in a library aimed at alpha chains, this beta chain has a size that is not meaningful. V usage is TRBV5-4 and J usage is TRBJ2-2; 8 bases line up with TRBD2. CDR1 is SGHNT, CDR2 YYREEE, per germline (reference sequence). Germline trimming cut 3 bases from V and 6 bases from J; bases unmatched to any gene: 10. The CDR3 is made up of 16 amino acids. The CDR3 sequence: CASSSASAGGAGELFF. The DNA for the CDR3 is TGTGCCAGCAGCTCTGCGTCGGCGGGAGGCGCCGGGGAGCTGTTTTTT.

Within the sample, this clonotype is medium-sized (0.01 to 0.1%). Little can be read into the size of this beta chain, an off-target read in a library designed for alpha chains. The chain carries TRBV7-3 and TRBJ2-1, with D possibly being TRBD2 (6 bases). There are 18 residues in the CDR3. The V end was cut by 2 bases, the J end by 4 bases, with 21 bases between. The V gene's germline CDR1 is SGHTA and CDR2 FQGTGA. CDR3 DNA sequence: TGTGCCAGCAGCTTACGTGCTAGCGCCTTTACTGATTACAATGAGCAGTTCTTC. Translation: CASSLRASAFTDYNEQFF. The full variable domain, with the rest looked up from reference TRBV7-3 and TRBJ2-1, is GAGVSQTPSNKVTEKGKYVELRCDPISGHTALYWYRQSLGQGPEFLIYFQGTGAADDSGLPNDRFFAVRPEGSVSTLKIQRTERGDSAVYLCASSLRASAFTDYNEQFFGPGTRLTVL.

A note on this clonotype: For a library built for alpha chains, this beta chain is a stray read; little rests on its size. This chain joins TRBV4-3 and TRBJ2-3, with D perhaps matching TRBD2 (6 bases). This CDR3 is built from 14 residues. Between the trimmed V and J ends, which lost 4 bases and 4 bases, there was a span of 12 bases. Germline CDR1 reads LGHNA; CDR2 reads YSLEER. The CDR3 spells CASSREGGADTQYF. The CDR3 DNA sequence: TGCGCCAGCAGCCGAGAGGGCGGGGCAGATACGCAGTATTTT.

This clonotype was observed a few times. As an off-target read in a library built for alpha chains, this beta chain has a frequency of little significance. The V gene is TRBV20-1, the J gene TRBJ2-3; possibly TRBD2 for D (5 bases). The CDR3 is 11 amino acids. The V gene's germline CDR1 is DFQATT and CDR2 SNEGSKA (reference sequence). Between the trimmed V and J ends, which lost 2 bases and 8 bases, there was a span of 8 bases. CDR3 protein: CSARPAGTQYF. The DNA for the CDR3 is TGCAGTGCTAGACCTGCGGGTACGCAGTATTTT.

This clonotype qualifies as medium-sized. This beta chain lies outside the target of a library built for alpha chains; its clone size means little. The CDR3 sequence: CATGQPNQPQHF. CDR3 in DNA: TGTGCCACGGGACAGCCCAATCAGCCCCAGCATTTT. The gene calls are TRBV10-3 and TRBJ1-5, with 7 bases that match TRBD1. Per the germline V gene, CDR1 is ENHRY and CDR2 is SYGVKD. The J segment lost 3 bases and the V segment lost 10 bases, leaving 3 bases of the junction unmatched. This CDR3 has 12 amino acids.

This clonotype is medium-sized in the sample. Within a library made for alpha chains, this beta chain is off target, and its count is uninformative. The chain links TRBV7-9 to TRBJ2-2; tentative D call: TRBD2 (6 bases). The germline V gene encodes CDR1 SEHNR and CDR2 FQNEAQ (reference sequence). CDR3 length equals 16 residues. Trimming removed 4 bases at V and 0 bases at J, with 12 bases between. The CDR3 region has the DNA TGTGCCAGCAGCTCTAGCGTCTACGCGAACACCGGGGAGCTGTTTTTT. Residues: CASSSSVYANTGELFF. Filled out from reference TRBV7-9 and TRBJ2-2, the complete variable domain reads DTGVSQNPRHKITKRGQNVTFRCDPISEHNRLYWYRQTLGQGPEFLTYFQNEAQLEKSRLLSDRFSAERPKGSFSTLEIQRTEQGDSAMYLCASSSSVYANTGELFFGEGSRLTVL.

Turning to this clonotype: This beta chain is a stray read from a library made for alpha chains; its abundance is not meaningful. The rearrangement uses TRBV10-3 and TRBJ2-3; 7 bases are shared with TRBD1. Trimming removed 6 bases from V and 1 base from J; junction bases left unmatched: 1. Germline CDR1 is ENHRY and CDR2 is SYGVKD. CDR3 length: 13 residues. CDR3 sequence: CAISGTGTDTQYF. The CDR3 coding sequence is TGTGCCATCAGCGGGACAGGCACAGATACGCAGTATTTT.

This clonotype was found many times. This beta chain is a stray read from a library made for alpha chains; its abundance is not meaningful. V is TRBV6-6 and J is TRBJ2-6; the D is unclear. V gave up 0 bases and J gave up 0 bases, with 3 bases separating them. This CDR3 is 15 amino acids long. Germline loops: CDR1 MNHNY, CDR2 SVGAGI (reference sequence). Here the CDR3 DNA reads TGTGCCAGCAGTTACTCCAACTCTGGGGCCAACGTCCTGACTTTC. This sequence encodes CASSYSNSGANVLTF.

A note on this clonotype: As an off-target read in a library built for alpha chains, this beta chain has a frequency of little significance. This chain joins TRBV28 and TRBJ1-2; 7 nucleotides align to TRBD1. Germline CDR1 reads MDHEN; CDR2 reads SYDVKM. This CDR3 is built from 17 residues. The ends lost 7 bases at V and 4 bases at J; junction bases unmatched: 18. Here the CDR3 reads CASIQASGGLYSYGYTF. The CDR3 bases are TGTGCCAGCATCCAGGCTTCAGGGGGACTCTATTCCTATGGCTACACCTTC.